A single sample is the source of the 11 T cell receptor beta chains below, sequenced in a study of blood T cell repertoires in COVID-19. Only in-frame clones appear in the TCRdb table, and some are missing; sequencing was by immunoSEQ multiplex PCR. The sample has 80,000 to 95,000 clones; around 82% are singletons. Input material: peripheral blood. The receptors here all came from a human donor in a cohort sampled during active COVID-19.

V gene TRBV15 combines with J gene TRBJ1-5; D gene unclear. V was shortened by 0 bases and J by 3 bases, with 9 bases between the two germline ends. Germline V gene data show CDR1 as LNHNV and CDR2 as YYDKDF (reference sequence). The CDR3 loop spans 15 amino acids. The CDR3 sequence is CATSRDLSLNQPQHF. The CDR3 DNA sequence: TGTGCCACCAGCAGAGATCTCTCTCTCAATCAGCCCCAGCATTTT.

The gene calls are TRBV5-1 and TRBJ2-7; D unresolved. V was trimmed by 0 bases and J by 2 bases, leaving 9 bases between them. CDR1 and CDR2 from the germline V gene are SGHRS and YFSETQ. The CDR3 is 14 residues long. The CDR3 nucleotides are TGCGCCAGCAGCTTGGCGTACAGCACCTACGAGCAGTACTTC. It is translated as CASSLAYSTYEQYF.

V and J are TRBV5-8 and TRBJ1-4; tentative D call: TRBD1 (5 bases). V was shortened by 4 bases and J by 7 bases, with 17 bases between the two germline ends. In germline, CDR1 is SGHTS, CDR2 YDEGEE. CDR3 length equals 15 residues. The CDR3 DNA sequence: TGTGCCAGCAGCCCCGGTTCCCCGGGGGGTGAAAAACTGTTTTTT. It specifies CASSPGSPGGEKLFF.

The V and J genes are TRBV19 and TRBJ1-1; the match to TRBD1 covers 7 bases. J gave up 10 bases and V 1 base, and 6 bases lay outside the gene matches. Germline CDR1 is LNHDA and CDR2 is SQIVND (reference sequence). There are 13 residues in the CDR3. DNA of the CDR3: TGTGCCAGTAGTATAGTTCTCTACAGGGGAGCTTTCTTT. It specifies CASSIVLYRGAFF. The whole variable domain, filled in from reference TRBV19 and TRBJ1-1, reads DGGITQSPKYLFRKEGQNVTLSCEQNLNHDAMYWYRQDPGQGLRLIYYSQIVNDFQKGDIAEGYSVSREKKESFPLTVTSAQKNPTAFYLCASSIVLYRGAFFGQGTRLTVV.

The gene calls are TRBV6-2 or TRBV6-3 and TRBJ2-3, with D perhaps matching TRBD2 (5 bases). V lost 2 bases and J lost 0, with 15 bases in between. The CDR3 is 17 amino acids. Germline values: CDR1 MNHEY, CDR2 SVGEGT. This CDR3 reads CASSYQSVGASTDTQYF. The CDR3 DNA reads as TGTGCCAGCAGTTACCAGTCGGTGGGAGCTAGCACAGATACGCAGTATTTT.

This clone was counted only a few times. The V call is TRBV7-2, the J call TRBJ1-2, with a possible D match to TRBD1 (6 bases). V dropped 3 bases and J dropped 5 bases, with 16 bases sitting between them. Germline CDR1 reads SGHTA; CDR2 reads FQGNSA. The CDR3 is 15 amino acids. CDR3 in amino acids: CASSLAITGRYGYTF. Written as DNA, the CDR3 is TGTGCCAGCAGCTTGGCGATCACAGGGCGGTATGGCTACACCTTC.

The rearrangement links TRBV5-5 to TRBJ2-1; TRBD2 matches at 9 bases. V was pared by 4 bases and J by 15 bases, with 20 bases of the junction left unmatched. Germline V gene lookup returns CDR1 SGHKS and CDR2 YYEKEE (reference sequence). The CDR3 loop spans 16 amino acids. CDR3 protein: CASSDPLAGPWRGLFF. The CDR3 DNA reads as TGTGCCAGCAGCGACCCCCTAGCGGGACCCTGGAGGGGTCTGTTCTTC.

The chain links TRBV6-5 to TRBJ1-2; TRBD1 aligns across 7 bases. The length of the CDR3 is 14 residues. Unmatched junction bases numbered 5, after V lost 0 bases and J lost 7 bases. CDR1 MNHEY and CDR2 SVGAGI come from the germline V gene. DNA for the CDR3: TGTGCCAGCAGTTACTCGGAGGGGGCCAGTGGCTACACCTTC. This sequence encodes CASSYSEGASGYTF.

The chain employs TRBV5-4 and TRBJ2-7; D may be TRBD2 (6 bases). CDR3 length equals 14 residues. The germline CDR1 and CDR2 sequences are SGHNT and YYREEE (reference sequence). Trimming took 4 bases from V and 7 from J, leaving 18 bases between them. CDR3 sequence: CASSPQGVDYEQYF. As DNA, the CDR3 is TGTGCCAGCAGCCCACAAGGGGTGGACTATGAGCAGTACTTC.

The chain carries TRBV19 and TRBJ2-2; D gene ambiguous. The CDR3 extends over 11 amino acids. V was trimmed by 6 bases and J by 6 bases, leaving 5 bases between them. Per germline, CDR1 LNHDA and CDR2 SQIVND (reference sequence). The CDR3 protein is CASRAAGELFF. In DNA form, the CDR3 reads TGTGCCAGTAGGGCGGCCGGGGAGCTGTTTTTT.

This sequence joins TRBV5-5 and TRBJ1-1, with 7 bases that match TRBD1. The germline V gene encodes CDR1 SGHKS and CDR2 YYEKEE (reference sequence). The CDR3 spans 13 residues. V lost 0 bases, J lost 10 bases, and 6 bases stayed unmatched. The CDR3 reads CASSLGGDSRAFF. In DNA, the CDR3 is TGTGCCAGCAGCTTGGGAGGGGACAGTCGAGCTTTCTTT.